The 30 T cell receptor beta chains in this list originate from one sample, sequenced in a study of T cells expressing NK-cell markers. TCRdb processed the 5' RACE reads again and assigns one entry to each CDR3 protein, with no DNA. Across about 260,000 distinct CDR3 sequences, the top ten clones capture 4.2% of the sample. The sample taken for sequencing was blood T cells: a sorted CD56 or NKG2C T cell subset, CD4+ or CD8+ T cells, or bulk PBMC T cells (not recorded which). The receptors come from a woman between 18 and 69 years old in good health.

The rearrangement joins TRBV18 to TRBJ2-3; without DNA, the TCRdb call of TRBD1 cannot be checked. The CDR3 loop spans 13 amino acids. Germline V CDR1 and CDR2: KGHSH, LQKENI. CDR3 protein: CASSPSSPDTQYF.

The chain uses TRBV4-3 and TRBJ2-3; as DNA is missing, the TRBD1 call by TCRdb cannot be tested. Per the germline V gene, CDR1 is LGHNA and CDR2 is YSLEER. The CDR3 sequence is 15 residues long. This chain's CDR3 is CASSPTAGGTDTQYF.

The J gene is TRBJ2-5, the V gene TRBV28. Germline CDR1 MDHEN, CDR2 SYDVKM. This CDR3 is built from 13 residues. The CDR3 loop reads CASSSLWGETQYF. The whole variable domain, filled in from reference TRBV28 and TRBJ2-5, reads DVKVTQSSRYLVKRTGEKVFLECVQDMDHENMFWYRQDPGLGLRLIYFSYDVKMKEKGDIPEGYSVSREKKERFSLILESASTNQTSMYLCASSSLWGETQYFGPGTRLLVL.

The V and J genes are TRBV7-9 and TRBJ2-7. CDR1 and CDR2 (germline): SEHNR, FQNEAQ (reference sequence). This CDR3 comprises 11 residues. This chain's CDR3 is CASSIHYEQYF.

The chain uses TRBV12-5 and TRBJ2-1; the D call of TRBD2 rests on TCRdb alone, since no DNA is present to check it. The CDR3 consists of 15 residues. Per the germline V gene, CDR1 is LGHNT and CDR2 is FRNRAP. Here the CDR3 reads CASGLYQGGSDEQFF.

This chain joins TRBV6-4 and TRBJ2-4; TCRdb picks TRBD2, but there is no DNA to check that call. There are 21 residues in the CDR3. Germline V lookup: CDR1 MRHNA, CDR2 SNTAGT. This CDR3 is CASSLRRVGTSATLAKNIQYF.

The chain couples TRBV4-2 to TRBJ2-1; TCRdb's D gene call, TRBD2, goes unchecked for lack of DNA. Germline values: CDR1 LGHNA, CDR2 YNFKEQ. CDR3 length: 17 residues. The chain's CDR3 is CASSQGVAGPTYNEQFF.

V is TRBV6-5 and J is TRBJ1-3. CDR3 length: 16 residues. In germline, CDR1 is MNHEY, CDR2 SVGAGI. The CDR3 sequence: CASSLGSPSSGNTIYF.

The chain has TRBV18 and TRBJ2-5. Germline V gene lookup returns CDR1 KGHSH and CDR2 LQKENI. The CDR3 extends over 15 amino acids. CDR3 in amino acids: CASSPQGRLQETQYF.

The chain couples TRBV5-1 to TRBJ2-1; TCRdb selects TRBD2, and the lack of DNA leaves this call unchecked. CDR3 length equals 16 residues. CDR1 and CDR2 (germline): SGHRS, YFSETQ. The CDR3 region is CASSLGSGRAGNEQFF.

This chain uses TRBV18 with TRBJ1-5; TCRdb outputs TRBD1, but without DNA this stays unchecked. This CDR3 region has 13 residues. CDR1 and CDR2 from the germline V gene are KGHSH and LQKENI. CDR3 loop: CASSPPSGQPQHF.

The gene calls are TRBV12-3 or TRBV12-4 and TRBJ2-7; TCRdb lists TRBD2, though no DNA is available to test this call. The CDR3 extends over 19 amino acids. The CDR3 protein is CASSLVALAGMGMVYEQYF.

The chain couples TRBV4-2 to TRBJ2-7; checking the TCRdb D call of TRBD2 is not possible without DNA. CDR1 and CDR2 from the germline V gene are LGHNA and YNFKEQ. This CDR3 has 15 amino acids. This chain's CDR3 is CASSPSGTLVYEQYF.

The J gene is TRBJ1-1, the V gene TRBV20-1. The CDR3 is made up of 12 amino acids. Germline V gene data show CDR1 as DFQATT and CDR2 as SNEGSKA (reference sequence). Here the CDR3 reads CSASFWNTEAFF.

The chain uses TRBV29-1 and TRBJ1-5; TCRdb gives TRBD1 as the D gene, but with no DNA this cannot be confirmed. Germline V gene lookup returns CDR1 SQVTM and CDR2 ANQGSEA. The CDR3 runs to 12 residues. The CDR3 loop reads CSVGQGSQPQHF.

CDR3 region: CSARIGGGRGSYNEQFF. V gene TRBV20-1 combines with J gene TRBJ2-1; lacking DNA, the TRBD1 call made by TCRdb goes unchecked. Germline CDR1 reads DFQATT; CDR2 reads SNEGSKA (reference sequence). The CDR3 contains 17 residues.

This chain joins TRBV10-3 and TRBJ2-3; checking the TCRdb D call of TRBD2 is not possible without DNA. Germline loops: CDR1 ENHRY, CDR2 SYGVKD. The CDR3 consists of 17 residues. This CDR3 is CAINVGRTPGATDTQYF.

This chain joins TRBV12-3 or TRBV12-4 and TRBJ2-7; the TCRdb D gene call, TRBD1, has no DNA to confirm it. The CDR3 is made up of 13 amino acids. This chain's CDR3 is CASTLDRGVEQYF.

The chain combines TRBV9 with TRBJ1-1. Germline-derived CDR1 and CDR2 are SGDLS and YYNGEE. There are 14 residues in the CDR3. The CDR3 region is CASSPSRADTEAFF.

The chain combines TRBV6-5 with TRBJ1-6. Per germline, CDR1 MNHEY and CDR2 SVGAGI. The CDR3 is made up of 13 amino acids. The chain's CDR3 is CASQFSYNSPLHF.

The chain is built from TRBV18 and TRBJ1-6; TCRdb reports TRBD1, a call that lacks DNA to check it against. CDR1 and CDR2 (germline): KGHSH, LQKENI. This CDR3 comprises 14 residues. This CDR3 reads CASSRDRSESPLHF.

The CDR3 protein is CSARDYQGDEKLFF. The chain uses TRBV20-1 and TRBJ1-4; TCRdb's assignment of TRBD1 cannot be checked, as there is no DNA. This CDR3 is built from 14 residues. The germline gives CDR1 DFQATT, CDR2 SNEGSKA (reference sequence).

This chain links TRBV5-1 with TRBJ2-1; TCRdb proposes TRBD1, but this gene call is untestable without DNA. Germline CDR1 and CDR2: SGHRS and YFSETQ. This CDR3 spans 16 amino acids. CDR3 sequence: CASSWSGGGSYNEQFF.

The chain is built from TRBV4-1 and TRBJ1-2; the D gene TCRdb calls, TRBD1, cannot be checked with no DNA. The CDR3 runs to 16 residues. The germline V gene encodes CDR1 MGHRA and CDR2 YSYEKL. This CDR3 reads CASSQLGDRGREGYTF.

V usage is TRBV29-1 and J usage is TRBJ2-3. Per germline, CDR1 SQVTM and CDR2 ANQGSEA. CDR3 size: 12 residues. This chain's CDR3 is CSVVLGTDTQYF.

V gene TRBV6-2 or TRBV6-3 combines with J gene TRBJ2-3; the TRBD2 assignment by TCRdb is unverifiable without DNA. CDR1 and CDR2 from the germline V gene are MNHEY and SVGEGT. This CDR3 has 15 residues. The CDR3 region is CASSLRGGWADTQYF.

The chain links TRBV7-9 to TRBJ1-1; TCRdb returns TRBD1, unconfirmable since there is no DNA. CDR1 and CDR2 from the germline V gene are SEHNR and FQNEAQ (reference sequence). The CDR3 length is 13 residues. This CDR3 reads CASSLVRVNEAFF.

The chain combines TRBV27 with TRBJ1-2; absent DNA, TCRdb's TRBD1 call cannot be checked. The V gene's germline CDR1 is MNHEY and CDR2 SMNVEV (reference sequence). The CDR3 is made up of 13 amino acids. CDR3 protein: CASSSSQGGVNTF.

CDR3 sequence: CASSLSALAGLSSYNEQFF. The rearrangement uses TRBV12-3 or TRBV12-4 and TRBJ2-1; the TCRdb D gene call, TRBD2, has no DNA to confirm it. The CDR3 covers 19 residues.

CDR3 protein: CASSLATGARNEQFF. The rearrangement links TRBV6-1 to TRBJ2-1; TCRdb's D call, TRBD1, is unchecked because there is no DNA. The CDR3 has 15 amino acids. The germline V gene has CDR1 MNHNS and CDR2 SASEGT.